This entry lists 14 T cell receptor beta chains sequenced from one sample in a study of vaccination effects on CD4 cells after COVID-19. These TCRs' antigens remain unknown. At the end of 10 days of culture, CD4+ T cells were isolated. The repertoire was sequenced with immunoSEQ multiplex PCR; TCRdb's copy has only in-frame clones and lacks some. In the table there are more than 45,000 clones, about three quarters of which are singletons. This specimen was CD4+ T cells from PBMCs cultured without peptide, taken before COVID-19 vaccination. The source is a human donor who received a COVID-19 vaccine.

The V and J genes are TRBV5-5 and TRBJ2-3, with D possibly being TRBD1 or TRBD2 (5 bases each). The V end lost 6 bases, the J end lost 4 bases, and 15 bases lay between the germline ends. Germline assignment: CDR1 SGHKS and CDR2 YYEKEE (reference sequence). The CDR3 sequence is 14 residues long. In nucleotides, the CDR3 is TGTGCCAGCATGGGGCTGAGGGGAGCAGATACGCAGTATTTT. Translating it yields CASMGLRGADTQYF.

The chain recombines TRBV5-1 with TRBJ2-3; maybe TRBD2 (5 bases). The CDR3 length is 14 residues. V lost 2 bases to trimming and J lost 2 bases, with 9 bases between them. Looked up from germline, CDR1 is SGHRS and CDR2 is YFSETQ. The CDR3 sequence is CASSFSGFTDTQYF. CDR3 bases: TGCGCCAGCAGCTTTTCGGGATTCACAGATACGCAGTATTTT.

V usage is TRBV28 and J usage is TRBJ1-6, with D uncertain. The germline CDR1 and CDR2 sequences are MDHEN and SYDVKM. The CDR3 is 15 amino acids. V shed 4 bases and J shed 8 bases, with 15 bases lying between them. CDR3 protein: CASSSADEGHSPLHF. Written as DNA, the CDR3 is TGTGCCAGCAGTTCTGCCGATGAAGGGCATTCACCCCTCCACTTT.

There are a few counts of this clone. The chain employs TRBV30 and TRBJ1-1; D remains unclear. Germline loops: CDR1 GTSNPN, CDR2 SVGIG (reference sequence). Between the trimmed V and J ends, which lost 4 bases and 0 bases, there was a span of 9 bases. The CDR3 covers 13 residues. In DNA, the CDR3 is TGTGCCTGGACACGGGCCTTGAACACTGAAGCTTTCTTT. Encoded protein: CAWTRALNTEAFF.

This clone was observed a few times. The genes are TRBV18 and TRBJ1-1; 9 bases line up with TRBD1. Germline loops: CDR1 KGHSH, CDR2 LQKENI. Unmatched junction bases numbered 9, after V lost 6 bases and J lost 4 bases. This CDR3 is built from 15 residues. CDR3 sequence (DNA): TGTGCCAGCTCGGCGGGACAGGGACAGGGCACTGAAGCTTTCTTT. Protein product: CASSAGQGQGTEAFF.

The chain carries TRBV10-2 and TRBJ1-2; 8 bases are shared with TRBD1. Germline CDR1 is WSHSY and CDR2 is SAAADI. The trim removed 0 bases at V and 4 bases at J, leaving 10 bases unmatched. This CDR3 has 17 residues. This CDR3 is CASSESQGAGIGYGYTF. The CDR3, as DNA: TGCGCCAGCAGTGAGTCGCAGGGGGCAGGGATAGGCTATGGCTACACCTTC.

CDR3 in DNA: TGTGCCACCAGTGACGAGGGGATGGGCACCGGGGAGCTGTTTTTT. Protein sequence: CATSDEGMGTGELFF. The chain combines TRBV24-1 with TRBJ2-2, with D possibly called TRBD1 or TRBD2 (5 bases each). V was pared by 4 bases and J by 4 bases, with 12 bases between. Germline loops: CDR1 KGHDR, CDR2 SFDVKD. CDR3 size: 15 residues.

The genes are TRBV9 and TRBJ1-4; unclear D gene. Germline-derived CDR1 and CDR2 are SGDLS and YYNGEE. There are 13 residues in the CDR3. The germline V and J ends were trimmed by 3 bases and 0 bases, with 3 bases remaining between them. In nucleotides, the CDR3 is TGTGCCAGCAGCGCCGCAACTAATGAAAAACTGTTTTTT. It is translated as CASSAATNEKLFF.

The chain carries TRBV5-6 and TRBJ1-6, with D perhaps TRBD1 (6 bases). The germline V gene has CDR1 SGHDT and CDR2 YYEEEE. The V and J ends lost 4 bases and 8 bases respectively, with 13 bases between them. The CDR3 has 14 amino acids. The CDR3 protein is CASSRQAGDSPLHF. The CDR3 region has the DNA TGTGCCAGCAGCCGACAGGCTGGGGATTCACCCCTCCACTTT.

The V and J genes are TRBV6-6 and TRBJ1-6, with 9 bases fitting TRBD1. The germline V gene encodes CDR1 MNHNY and CDR2 SVGAGI (reference sequence). CDR3 length equals 15 residues. V lost 4 bases, J lost 5 bases, and 3 bases stayed unmatched. This CDR3 is CASSFGTGNNSPLHF. CDR3 sequence (DNA): TGTGCCAGCAGTTTTGGGACAGGGAATAATTCACCCCTCCACTTT.

This chain joins TRBV11-3 and TRBJ2-1; tentatively, D is TRBD1 (5 bases). CDR3 length: 13 residues. Trimming stripped 5 bases from V and 2 bases from J, with 7 bases between. CDR1 and CDR2 from the germline V gene are SGHNT and YENEEA. The CDR3 protein is CASSPTAYNEQFF. CDR3 sequence (DNA): TGTGCCAGCAGCCCGACAGCCTACAATGAGCAGTTCTTC. The full variable domain, with the rest looked up from reference TRBV11-3 and TRBJ2-1, is EAGVVQSPRYKIIEKKQPVAFWCNPISGHNTLYWYLQNLGQGPELLIRYENEEAVDDSQLPKDRFSAERLKGVDSTLKIQPAELGDSAVYLCASSPTAYNEQFFGPGTRLTVL.

The rearrangement joins TRBV6-5 to TRBJ2-1, with D perhaps TRBD2 (6 bases). The length of the CDR3 is 13 residues. V lost 6 bases to trimming and J lost 7 bases, with 13 bases between them. Germline V gene data show CDR1 as MNHEY and CDR2 as SVGAGI. The DNA of the CDR3 is TGTGCCAGCAGGGGCTCGGCGGGGAATGAGCAGTTCTTC. The encoded protein is CASRGSAGNEQFF.

Only one count was recorded for this clone. This chain joins TRBV21-1 and TRBJ2-7; the D call of TRBD2 is as the table states it, not checked on the DNA. TRBV21-1 is tagged as a pseudogene. This CDR3 region has 13 residues. CDR3 loop: CASSKGAGYEQYV. The CDR3 nucleotides read TGTGCCAGCAGCAAAGGCGCGGGCTACGAGCAGTACGTC.

This clone was seen a single time. J is TRBJ2-1 and V is TRBV5-1; TRBD1 is a possible D gene (7 bases). The CDR3 runs to 11 residues. Trimming took off 4 bases at V and 13 bases at J, with 12 bases between the two ends. Germline CDR1 is SGHRS and CDR2 is YFSETQ. The CDR3, as DNA: TGCGCCAGCAGCGCGGGACAGTTCCAGTTCTTC. Translated, it gives CASSAGQFQFF.